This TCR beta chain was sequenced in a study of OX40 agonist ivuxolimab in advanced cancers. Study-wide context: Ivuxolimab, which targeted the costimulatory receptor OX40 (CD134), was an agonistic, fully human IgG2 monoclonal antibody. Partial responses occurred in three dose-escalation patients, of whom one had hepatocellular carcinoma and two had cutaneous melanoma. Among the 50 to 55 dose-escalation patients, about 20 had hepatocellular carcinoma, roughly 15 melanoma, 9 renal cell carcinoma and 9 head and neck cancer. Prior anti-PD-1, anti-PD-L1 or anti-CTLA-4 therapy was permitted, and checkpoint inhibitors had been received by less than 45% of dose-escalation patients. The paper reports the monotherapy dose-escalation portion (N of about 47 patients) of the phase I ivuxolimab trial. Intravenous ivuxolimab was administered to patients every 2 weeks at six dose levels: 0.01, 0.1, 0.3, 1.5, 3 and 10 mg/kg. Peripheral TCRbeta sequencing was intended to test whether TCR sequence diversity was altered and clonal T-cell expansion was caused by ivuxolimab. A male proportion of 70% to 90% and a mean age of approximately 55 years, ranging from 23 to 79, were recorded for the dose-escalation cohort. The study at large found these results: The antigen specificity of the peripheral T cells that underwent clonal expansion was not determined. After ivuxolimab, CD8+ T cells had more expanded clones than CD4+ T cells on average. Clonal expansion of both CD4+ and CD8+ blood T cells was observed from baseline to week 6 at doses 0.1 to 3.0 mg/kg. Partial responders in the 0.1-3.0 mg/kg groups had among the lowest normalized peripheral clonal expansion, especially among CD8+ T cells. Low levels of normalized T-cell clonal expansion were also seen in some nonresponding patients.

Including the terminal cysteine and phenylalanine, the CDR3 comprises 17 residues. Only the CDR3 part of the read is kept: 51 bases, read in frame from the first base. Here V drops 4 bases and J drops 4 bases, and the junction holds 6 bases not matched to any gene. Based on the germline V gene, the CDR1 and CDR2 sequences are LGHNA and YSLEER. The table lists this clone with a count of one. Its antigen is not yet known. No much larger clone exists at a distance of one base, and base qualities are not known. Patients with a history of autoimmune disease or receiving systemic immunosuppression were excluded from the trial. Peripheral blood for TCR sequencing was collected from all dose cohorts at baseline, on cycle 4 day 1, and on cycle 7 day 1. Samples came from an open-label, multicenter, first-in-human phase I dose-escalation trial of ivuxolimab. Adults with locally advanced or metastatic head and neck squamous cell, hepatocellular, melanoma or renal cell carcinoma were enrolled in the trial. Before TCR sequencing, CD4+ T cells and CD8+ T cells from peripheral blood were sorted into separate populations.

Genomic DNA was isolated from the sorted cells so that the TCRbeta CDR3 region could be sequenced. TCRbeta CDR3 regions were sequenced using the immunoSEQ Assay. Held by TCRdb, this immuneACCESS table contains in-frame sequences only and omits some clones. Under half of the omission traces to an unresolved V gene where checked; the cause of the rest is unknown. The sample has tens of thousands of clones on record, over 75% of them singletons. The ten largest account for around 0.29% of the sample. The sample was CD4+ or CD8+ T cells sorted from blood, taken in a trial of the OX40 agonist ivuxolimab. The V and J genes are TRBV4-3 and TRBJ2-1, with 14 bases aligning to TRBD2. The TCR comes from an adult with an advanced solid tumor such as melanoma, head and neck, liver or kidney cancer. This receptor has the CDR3 CASSRLAGGQRYNEQFF. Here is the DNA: TGCGCCAGCAGCCGACTAGCGGGAGGGCAGCGGTACAATGAGCAGTTCTTC.